This entry is about one TCR beta chain. Its antigen remains unidentified. This specimen belongs to a study of PD-1 blockade in classical Hodgkin lymphoma. Looking at the study overall: The nivolumab dose that patients received was 3 mg/kg, given intravenously every 2 weeks. Study-wide results and limits: Newly diagnosed and completely responding patients shared comparable baseline diversity.

Time point of the sample: cycle 4 day 1 (C4D1), after 5 to 7 weeks of nivolumab. The patients all showed relapse after autologous stem cell transplantation, while their brentuximab vedotin exposure varied. The protocol was immunoSEQ multiplex PCR, while the TCRdb copy is restricted to in-frame clones and leaves out a portion. The sample has tens of thousands of clones; around 94% are singletons. The CDR3 consists of 15 residues. The V and J ends lost 2 bases and 0 bases respectively, with 8 bases between them. From germline, CDR1 is SGHTA and CDR2 FQGTGA. The rearrangement links TRBV7-3 to TRBJ1-3; D is unclear. The receptor's source is a human donor with classical Hodgkin lymphoma. The sample here was peripheral blood mononuclear cells (PBMCs), taken before the fourth cycle of nivolumab. CDR3: CASSLGPNSGNTIYF. The CDR3 DNA is TGTGCCAGCAGCTTAGGACCGAACTCTGGAAACACCATATATTTT.